The source of this T cell receptor beta chain is a study of blood T cell repertoires in COVID-19. Repertoires were generated with immunoSEQ multiplex PCR, while TCRdb's copy carries only in-frame clones and drops some. The table shows roughly 250,000 clones, with approximately 90% occurring only once. Germline assignment: CDR1 SGHTA and CDR2 FQGNSA. CDR3 length: 16 amino acids. J lost 2 bases, V lost 5 bases, and 7 bases had no gene match. Participant ages covered roughly 18 to 89 years across about two dozen US areas. Material for sequencing was PBMCs or T cells enriched from blood (not recorded which). This TCR was sampled from a woman aged 40 to 50 with acute COVID-19. The V gene is TRBV7-2, the J gene TRBJ2-5; 11 nucleotides line up with TRBD2. The CDR3, as DNA: TGTGCCAGCAGCCCGGGGGGACTAGCGGCTCAAGAGACCCAGTACTTC. Protein product: CASSPGGLAAQETQYF. Full variable domain (rest looked up from reference TRBV7-2 and TRBJ2-5): GAGVSQSPSNKVTEKGKDVELRCDPISGHTALYWYRQSLGQGLEFLIYFQGNSAPDKSGLPSDRFSAERTGGSVSTLTIQRTQQEDSAVYLCASSPGGLAAQETQYFGPGTRLLVL.